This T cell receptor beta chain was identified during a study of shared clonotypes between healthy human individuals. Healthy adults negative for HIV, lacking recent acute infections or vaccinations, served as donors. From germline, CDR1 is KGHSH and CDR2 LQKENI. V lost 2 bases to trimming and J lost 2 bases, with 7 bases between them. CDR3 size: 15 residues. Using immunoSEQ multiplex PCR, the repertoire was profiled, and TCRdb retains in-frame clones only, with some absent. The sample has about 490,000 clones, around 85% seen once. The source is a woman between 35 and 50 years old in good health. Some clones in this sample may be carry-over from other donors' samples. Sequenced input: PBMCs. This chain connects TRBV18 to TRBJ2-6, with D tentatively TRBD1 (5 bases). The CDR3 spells CASSPGRAGANVLTF. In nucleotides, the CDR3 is TGTGCCAGCTCACCAGGCAGGGCTGGGGCCAACGTCCTGACTTTC. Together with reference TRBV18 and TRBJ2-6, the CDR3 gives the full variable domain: NAGVMQNPRHLVRRRGQEARLRCSPMKGHSHVYWYRQLPEEGLKFMVYLQKENIIDESGMPKERFSAEFPKEGPSILRIQQVVRGDSAAYFCASSPGRAGANVLTFGAGSRLTVL.